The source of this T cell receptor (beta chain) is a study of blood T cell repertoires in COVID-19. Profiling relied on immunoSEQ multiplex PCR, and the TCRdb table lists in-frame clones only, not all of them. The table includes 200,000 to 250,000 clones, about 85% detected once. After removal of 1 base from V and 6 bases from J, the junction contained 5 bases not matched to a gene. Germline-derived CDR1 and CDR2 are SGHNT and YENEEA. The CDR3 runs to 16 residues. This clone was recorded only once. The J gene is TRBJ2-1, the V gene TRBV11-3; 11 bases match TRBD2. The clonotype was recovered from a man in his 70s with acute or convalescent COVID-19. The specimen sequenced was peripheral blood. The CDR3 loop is CASSLGGTSGSNEQFF. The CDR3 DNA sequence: TGTGCCAGCAGCTTAGGGGGGACTAGCGGATCCAATGAGCAGTTCTTC. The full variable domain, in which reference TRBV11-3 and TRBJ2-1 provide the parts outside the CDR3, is EAGVVQSPRYKIIEKKQPVAFWCNPISGHNTLYWYLQNLGQGPELLIRYENEEAVDDSQLPKDRFSAERLKGVDSTLKIQPAELGDSAVYLCASSLGGTSGSNEQFFGPGTRLTVL.